This T cell receptor (beta chain) was profiled in a study of read filtering for tumor transcriptome and immune sequencing. Study results and limitations: RNA-seq captured clonotypes less deeply and reliably than IR-seq. IR-seq and RNA-seq agreed better without single-read clonotypes.

This library used roughly 400 ng RNA and molecular barcoded adaptors spanning alpha/delta and beta/gamma chains. TCRdb analysed the reads with MiXCR anew, one entry per CDR3 protein. The table lists about 41,000 distinct CDR3 sequences, around 15% of them singletons, with over 25% in the top ten. This clonotype was seen at least ten times. No antigen is known for it. The sequence came from a donor at least 40 years old with multiple myeloma. Material for sequencing was a population of CD138-negative cells sorted from bone marrow.

The chain's CDR3 is CSVGPGIRYEQYF. The CDR3 DNA is TGCAGCGTTGGTCCAGGGATTAGGTACGAGCAGTACTTC. The chain links TRBV29-1 to TRBJ2-7; TRBD1 is a possible D gene (5 bases). Between the trimmed V and J ends, which lost 4 bases and 4 bases, there was a span of 14 bases. Germline assignment: CDR1 SQVTM and CDR2 ANQGSEA. The CDR3 is 13 residues long.